This T cell receptor (beta chain) derives from a study of blood T cell repertoires in COVID-19. The wider study: Sites across the United States, Italy and Spain contributed samples from acute and convalescent COVID-19. Sources were T cells, B-cell-depleted T cells, or PBMCs; the material itself was cDNA or gDNA.

In the study's own analysis: Estimated nucleated cell counts came from reference gene primer amplification. TCRdb's copy holds only in-frame clones and misses some; the assay was immunoSEQ multiplex PCR. D and trimming were read from the DNA, whereas the V and J calls and clone size are those reported in that table. The sample consists of some 100,000 clones, about 87% of them appearing once. V was clipped by 4 bases and J by 5 bases; unmatched bases: 5. The CDR3 length is 15 residues. Germline V lookup: CDR1 SGHRS, CDR2 YFSETQ. This rearrangement joins TRBV5-1 to TRBJ2-1; TRBD2 aligns across 11 bases. This clonotype was sampled from a human donor in a cohort sampled during active COVID-19. The material sequenced was peripheral blood. DNA of the CDR3: TGCGCCAGCAGCGACGGGACTAGCGGACACAATGAGCAGTTCTTC. This translates into CASSDGTSGHNEQFF. Looking up the rest from reference TRBV5-1 and TRBJ2-1 gives the full variable domain: KAGVTQTPRYLIKTRGQQVTLSCSPISGHRSVSWYQQTPGQGLQFLFEYFSETQRNKGNFPGRFSGRQFSNSRSEMNVSTLELGDSALYLCASSDGTSGHNEQFFGPGTRLTVL.